This T cell receptor (beta chain) was retrieved from a study of human T cells and chemical hapten exposure. Using its own MiXCR run on the RACE reads, TCRdb lists one record per CDR3 protein. Found here are about 260,000 distinct CDR3 sequences, 8.6% of them singletons; the top ten hold over 2%. The time point denotes: pre-sensitization, week 0. The sample's treatment: therapeutic diphenylcyclopropenone sensitization with weekly scalp DPC. Someone pulled total RNA out of unfractionated whole blood. Germline V CDR1 and CDR2: SGDLS, YYNGEE. This CDR3 is 18 amino acids long. V was trimmed by 0 bases and J by 4 bases, leaving 19 bases between them.

The chain carries TRBV9 and TRBJ2-2; D call uncertain. The specimen was whole blood, collected in connection with sensitization to the hapten diphenylcyclopropenone (DPC). The clonotype was recovered from a woman aged 40 to 49 with alopecia areata. Some clones in this sample may be carry-over from other donors' samples. CDR3 DNA sequence: TGTGCCAGCAGCGTAGCCCCTCGTGAGCGCCTGAGCACCGGGGAGCTGTTTTTT. Its translation: CASSVAPRERLSTGELFF. Supplemented by reference TRBV9 and TRBJ2-2, the full variable domain reads DSGVTQTPKHLITATGQRVTLRCSPRSGDLSVYWYQQSLDQGLQFLIQYYNGEERAKGNILERFSAQQFPDLHSELNLSSLELGDSALYFCASSVAPRERLSTGELFFGEGSRLTVL.